The rows below give T cell receptor beta chains drawn from one sample of a study of blood T cell repertoires in COVID-19. Profiling relied on immunoSEQ multiplex PCR, and the TCRdb table lists in-frame clones only, not all of them. Of some 320,000 clones in the sample, roughly 86% were seen once. Specimen: peripheral blood. Receptors were obtained from a woman aged 45-65 years who had recovered from COVID-19. CDR3s leave out the opening cysteine and the closing phenylalanine or tryptophan.

TRBV5-6,TRBJ2-1,10,ASSLFGYEQF
TRBV27,TRBJ2-7,16,ASSFKPGGRNVRYEQY
TRBV4-1,TRBJ2-7,12,ASSQVAGAYEQY
TRBV19,TRBJ2-7,12,ASSRGLAAYEQY
TRBV19,TRBJ2-3,13,ASTPGLARTDTQY
TRBV7-7,TRBJ2-5,13,ASSLGSGLGETQY
TRBV5-6,TRBJ2-3,16,ASSPFSGRASSTDTQY
TRBV7-2,TRBJ2-1,13,ASSLERASYNEQF
TRBV10-2,TRBJ1-1,11,ASQRPYHTEAF
TRBV12-3/TRBV12-4,TRBJ2-1,11,ASSKTGGVEQF
TRBV18,TRBJ2-2,14,ASSPNTQDTAGELF
TRBV5-1,TRBJ2-5,12,ASTIQGSRETQY
TRBV4-3,TRBJ2-7,16,ASSQDLLRLAGGYEQY
TRBV18,TRBJ2-3,12,ASSPESRADTQY
TRBV3-1/TRBV3-2,TRBJ2-3,12,ASSQFAGKGTQY
TRBV11-2,TRBJ1-1,12,ASRTGVPNTEAF
TRBV28,TRBJ2-7,11,AITSGRIREQY
TRBV27,TRBJ2-5,14,ASSFLRGDPPETQY
TRBV28,TRBJ1-1,13,ASSLWGQSNTEAF
TRBV12-2,TRBJ1-5,14,ASRSILRAQIQPQH
TRBV10-3,TRBJ2-1,11,AISGQGYNEQF
TRBV28,TRBJ2-1,14,ASSASGGHSYNEQF
TRBV19,TRBJ2-1,13,ASSRGNSFPNEQF
TRBV5-6,TRBJ1-1,13,ASSLAPRVNTEAF
TRBV30,TRBJ2-3,10,ARSGNTDTQY
TRBV29-1,TRBJ1-1,10,SVSFRNTEAF
TRBV4-2,TRBJ2-7,12,ASSQATQGYEQY
TRBV7-9,TRBJ1-6,12,ASTQIEGASPLH
TRBV13,TRBJ2-3,15,ASSLAIAGVGTDTQY
TRBV11-3,TRBJ1-1,12,ASSLGQGSTEAF
TRBV6-5,TRBJ2-1,13,ASSRGLAGYNEQF
TRBV4-1,TRBJ1-5,12,ASSPTLGGKVGH
TRBV21-1,TRBJ1-5,14,ASSKDRGQGHQPQH
TRBV4-3,TRBJ1-5,13,ASSLTENSNQPQH
TRBV2,TRBJ2-5,12,ASSALAGGETQY
TRBV6-2/TRBV6-3,TRBJ1-1,12,ASSRRWTGGKAF
TRBV15,TRBJ2-3,12,ATSRDLTTDTQY
TRBV7-2,TRBJ1-2,13,ASSPAGIGSYGYT
TRBV27,TRBJ1-1,10,ASSLHRGEAF
TRBV27,TRBJ2-5,14,ASSGVGTGIRQTQY
TRBV11-3,TRBJ2-1,13,ASSFYSLAGAKQF